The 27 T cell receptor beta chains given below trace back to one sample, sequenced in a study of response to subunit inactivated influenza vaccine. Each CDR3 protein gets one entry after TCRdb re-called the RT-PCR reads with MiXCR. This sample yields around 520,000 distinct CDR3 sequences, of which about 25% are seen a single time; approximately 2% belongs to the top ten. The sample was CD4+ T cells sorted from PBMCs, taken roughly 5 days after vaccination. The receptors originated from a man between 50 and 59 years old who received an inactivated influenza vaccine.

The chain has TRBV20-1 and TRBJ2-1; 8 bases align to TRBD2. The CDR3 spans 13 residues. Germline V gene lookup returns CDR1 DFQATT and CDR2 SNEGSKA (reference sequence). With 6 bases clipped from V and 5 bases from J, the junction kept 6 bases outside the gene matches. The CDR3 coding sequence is TGCAGTGCCGCAGCGGGAGCTCACAATGAGCAGTTCTTC. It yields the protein CSAAAGAHNEQFF.

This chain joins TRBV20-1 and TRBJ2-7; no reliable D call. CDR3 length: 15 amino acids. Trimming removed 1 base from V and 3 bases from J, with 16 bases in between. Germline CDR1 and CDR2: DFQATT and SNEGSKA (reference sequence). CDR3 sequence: CSARGGQSLDYEQYF. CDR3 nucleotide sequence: TGCAGTGCTAGAGGAGGCCAGTCGCTAGACTACGAGCAGTACTTC.

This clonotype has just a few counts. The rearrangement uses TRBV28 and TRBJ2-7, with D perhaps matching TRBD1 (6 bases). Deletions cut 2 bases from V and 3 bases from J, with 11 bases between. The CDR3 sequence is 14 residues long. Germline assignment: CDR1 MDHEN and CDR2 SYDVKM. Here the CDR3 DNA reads TGTGCCAGCAGTTTACGCCCGGACAGCTACGAGCAGTACTTC. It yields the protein CASSLRPDSYEQYF.

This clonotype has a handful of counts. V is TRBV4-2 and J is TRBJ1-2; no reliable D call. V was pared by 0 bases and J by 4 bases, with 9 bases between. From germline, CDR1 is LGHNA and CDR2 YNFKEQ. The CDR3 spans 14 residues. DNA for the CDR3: TGTGCCAGCAGCCAAGACTGGGCCCTCTATGGCTACACCTTC. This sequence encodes CASSQDWALYGYTF.

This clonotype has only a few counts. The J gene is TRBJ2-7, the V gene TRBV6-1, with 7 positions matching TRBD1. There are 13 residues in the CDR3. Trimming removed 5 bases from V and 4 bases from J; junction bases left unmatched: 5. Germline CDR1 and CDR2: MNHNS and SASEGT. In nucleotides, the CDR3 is TGTGCCAGCAGTACCGGGACAGAGTACGAGCAGTACTTC. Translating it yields CASSTGTEYEQYF.

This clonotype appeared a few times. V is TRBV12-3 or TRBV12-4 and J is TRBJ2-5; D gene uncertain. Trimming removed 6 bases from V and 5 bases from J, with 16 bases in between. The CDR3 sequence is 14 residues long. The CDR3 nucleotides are TGTGCCAGCAGCAGGATCAGCTTGAGGGAGACCCAGTACTTC. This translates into CASSRISLRETQYF.

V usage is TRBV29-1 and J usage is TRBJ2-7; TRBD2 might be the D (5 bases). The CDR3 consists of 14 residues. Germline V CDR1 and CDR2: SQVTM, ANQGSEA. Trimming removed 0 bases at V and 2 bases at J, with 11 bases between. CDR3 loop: CSVEDRGQTYEQYF. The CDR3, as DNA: TGCAGCGTTGAAGATCGAGGGCAGACCTACGAGCAGTACTTC.

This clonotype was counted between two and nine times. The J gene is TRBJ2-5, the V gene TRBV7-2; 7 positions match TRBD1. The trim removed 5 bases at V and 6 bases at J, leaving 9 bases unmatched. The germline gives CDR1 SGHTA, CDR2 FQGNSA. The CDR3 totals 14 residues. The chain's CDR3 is CASSTSQGIQTQYF. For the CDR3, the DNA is TGTGCCAGCAGCACTTCACAGGGGATCCAGACCCAGTACTTC.

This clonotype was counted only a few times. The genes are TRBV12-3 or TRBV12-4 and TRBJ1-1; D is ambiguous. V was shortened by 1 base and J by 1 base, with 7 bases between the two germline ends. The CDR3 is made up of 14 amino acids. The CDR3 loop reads CASSLVVQNTEAFF. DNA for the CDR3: TGTGCCAGCAGTTTAGTTGTCCAGAACACTGAAGCTTTCTTT.

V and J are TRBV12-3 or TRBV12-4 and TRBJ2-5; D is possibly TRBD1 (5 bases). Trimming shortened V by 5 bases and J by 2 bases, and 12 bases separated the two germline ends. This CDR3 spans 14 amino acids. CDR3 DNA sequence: TGTGCCAGCAGTAGACAGATCCCTCAAGAGACCCAGTACTTC. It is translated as CASSRQIPQETQYF.

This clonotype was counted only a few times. The CDR3 DNA reads as TGTGCCAGCAGTTTAGGGGTGTCCTCTGGAAACACCATATATTTT. This sequence encodes CASSLGVSSGNTIYF. The J gene is TRBJ1-3, the V gene TRBV12-3 or TRBV12-4; D uncertain. V was pared by 1 base and J by 0 bases, with 7 bases between. The CDR3 has 15 amino acids.

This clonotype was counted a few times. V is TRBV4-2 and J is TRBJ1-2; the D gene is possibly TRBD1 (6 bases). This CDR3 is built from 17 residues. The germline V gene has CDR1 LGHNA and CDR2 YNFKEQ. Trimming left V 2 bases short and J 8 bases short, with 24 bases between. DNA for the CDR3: TGTGCCAGCAGCCAATTAACCGGGACAAAGGGGCCGGGAGGCTACACCTTC. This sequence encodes CASSQLTGTKGPGGYTF.

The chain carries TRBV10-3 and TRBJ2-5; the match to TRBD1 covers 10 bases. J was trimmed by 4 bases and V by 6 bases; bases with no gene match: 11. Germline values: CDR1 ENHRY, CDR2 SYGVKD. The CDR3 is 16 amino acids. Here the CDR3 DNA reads TGTGCCATCAGCGCAACCTCGACAGGGGGCAGAGAGACCCAGTACTTC. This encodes CAISATSTGGRETQYF.

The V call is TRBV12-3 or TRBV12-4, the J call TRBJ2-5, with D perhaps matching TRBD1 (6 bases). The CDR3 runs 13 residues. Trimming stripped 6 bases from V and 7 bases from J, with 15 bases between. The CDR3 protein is CASSPDSKRTQYF. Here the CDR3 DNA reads TGTGCCAGCAGCCCGGACAGCAAGAGGACCCAGTACTTC.

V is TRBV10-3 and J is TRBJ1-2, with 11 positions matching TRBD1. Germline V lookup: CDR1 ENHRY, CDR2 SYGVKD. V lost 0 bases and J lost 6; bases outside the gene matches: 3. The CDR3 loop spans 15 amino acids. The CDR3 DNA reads TGTGCCATCAGTGAGTCGCGGGGACAGGGGGATGGCTACACCTTC. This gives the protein CAISESRGQGDGYTF.

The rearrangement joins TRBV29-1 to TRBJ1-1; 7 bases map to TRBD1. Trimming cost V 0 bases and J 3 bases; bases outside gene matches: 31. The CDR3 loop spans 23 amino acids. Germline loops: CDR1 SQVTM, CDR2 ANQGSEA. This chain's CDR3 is CSVEDRPRGDIGLFLGEYTEAFF. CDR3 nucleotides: TGCAGCGTTGAAGATCGACCCAGGGGGGATATCGGTTTATTCTTAGGGGAGTACACTGAAGCTTTCTTT.

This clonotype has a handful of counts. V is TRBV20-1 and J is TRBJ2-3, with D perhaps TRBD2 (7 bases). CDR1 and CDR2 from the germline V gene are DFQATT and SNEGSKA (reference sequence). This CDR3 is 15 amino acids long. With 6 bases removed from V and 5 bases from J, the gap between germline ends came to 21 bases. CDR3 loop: CSAEKSGGLGDTQYF. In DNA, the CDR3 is TGCAGTGCCGAAAAATCGGGGGGCCTAGGAGATACGCAGTATTTT.

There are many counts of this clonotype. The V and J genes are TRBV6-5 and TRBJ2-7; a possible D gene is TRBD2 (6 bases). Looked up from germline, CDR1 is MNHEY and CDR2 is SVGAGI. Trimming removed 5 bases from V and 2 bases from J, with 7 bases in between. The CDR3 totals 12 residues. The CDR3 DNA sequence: TGTGCCAGCAGTGGCGGGGCCTACGAGCAGTACTTC. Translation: CASSGGAYEQYF.

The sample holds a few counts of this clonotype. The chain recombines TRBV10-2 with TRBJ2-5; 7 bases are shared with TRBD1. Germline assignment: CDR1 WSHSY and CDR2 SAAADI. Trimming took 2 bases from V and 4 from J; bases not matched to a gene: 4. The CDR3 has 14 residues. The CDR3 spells CASSERTGGETQYF. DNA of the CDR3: TGCGCCAGCAGTGAGAGGACAGGAGGAGAGACCCAGTACTTC.

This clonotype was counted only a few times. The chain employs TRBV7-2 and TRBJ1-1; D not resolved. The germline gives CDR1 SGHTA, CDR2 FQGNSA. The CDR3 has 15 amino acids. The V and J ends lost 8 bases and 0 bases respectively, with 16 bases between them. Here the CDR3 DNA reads TGTGCCAGCCGCAGCGGGCCCATACTGAACACTGAAGCTTTCTTT. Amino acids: CASRSGPILNTEAFF.

This CDR3 is CSVAGRATDTQYF. CDR3 DNA: TGCAGCGTTGCCGGGAGGGCCACAGATACGCAGTATTTT. This chain uses TRBV29-1 with TRBJ2-3; 8 bases align to TRBD2. The germline V gene has CDR1 SQVTM and CDR2 ANQGSEA. The CDR3 totals 13 residues. Trimming cost V 4 bases and J 2 bases; bases outside gene matches: 2.

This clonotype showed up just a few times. CDR3 region: CASSLALWQGGEQYF. CDR3 nucleotide sequence: TGTGCCAGCAGTTTAGCGCTATGGCAGGGCGGCGAGCAGTACTTC. This rearrangement joins TRBV12-3 or TRBV12-4 to TRBJ2-7, with D tentatively TRBD1 (5 bases). V lost 0 bases, J lost 6 bases, and 15 bases lay in between. The CDR3 contains 15 residues.

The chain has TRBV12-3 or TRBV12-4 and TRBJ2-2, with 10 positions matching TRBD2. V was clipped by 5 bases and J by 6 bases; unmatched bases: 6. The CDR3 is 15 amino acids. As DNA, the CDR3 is TGTGCCAGCAGTACTAGCGGGGAAAGGGCCGGGGAGCTGTTTTTT. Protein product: CASSTSGERAGELFF.

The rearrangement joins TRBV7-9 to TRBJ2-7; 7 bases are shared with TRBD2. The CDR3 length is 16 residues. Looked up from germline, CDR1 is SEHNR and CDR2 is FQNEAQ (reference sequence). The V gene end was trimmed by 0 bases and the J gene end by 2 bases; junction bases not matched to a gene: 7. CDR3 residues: CASSLAGEGRAYEQYF. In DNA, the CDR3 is TGTGCCAGCAGCTTAGCGGGGGAGGGGCGCGCCTACGAGCAGTACTTC.

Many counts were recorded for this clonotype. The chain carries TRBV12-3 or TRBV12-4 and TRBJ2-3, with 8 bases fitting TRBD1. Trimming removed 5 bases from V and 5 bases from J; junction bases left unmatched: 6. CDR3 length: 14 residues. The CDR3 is CASSLARGRDTQYF. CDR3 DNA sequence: TGTGCCAGCAGTCTCGCCAGGGGGCGAGATACGCAGTATTTT.

This CDR3 reads CSAYRTSGRNEQFF. CDR3 in DNA: TGCAGTGCTTATCGGACTAGCGGGAGGAATGAGCAGTTCTTC. V and J are TRBV20-1 and TRBJ2-1, with TRBD2 matching over 14 bases. The V segment lost 5 bases and the J segment 7 bases; nucleotides outside the gene matches: 4. CDR1 and CDR2 (germline): DFQATT, SNEGSKA (reference sequence). This CDR3 is built from 14 residues.

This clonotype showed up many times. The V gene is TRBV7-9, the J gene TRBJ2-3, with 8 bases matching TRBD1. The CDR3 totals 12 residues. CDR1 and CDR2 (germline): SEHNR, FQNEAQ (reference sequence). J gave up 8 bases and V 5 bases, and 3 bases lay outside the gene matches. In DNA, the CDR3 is TGTGCCAGCAGCGGACAGGGTGGTACGCAGTATTTT. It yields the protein CASSGQGGTQYF.